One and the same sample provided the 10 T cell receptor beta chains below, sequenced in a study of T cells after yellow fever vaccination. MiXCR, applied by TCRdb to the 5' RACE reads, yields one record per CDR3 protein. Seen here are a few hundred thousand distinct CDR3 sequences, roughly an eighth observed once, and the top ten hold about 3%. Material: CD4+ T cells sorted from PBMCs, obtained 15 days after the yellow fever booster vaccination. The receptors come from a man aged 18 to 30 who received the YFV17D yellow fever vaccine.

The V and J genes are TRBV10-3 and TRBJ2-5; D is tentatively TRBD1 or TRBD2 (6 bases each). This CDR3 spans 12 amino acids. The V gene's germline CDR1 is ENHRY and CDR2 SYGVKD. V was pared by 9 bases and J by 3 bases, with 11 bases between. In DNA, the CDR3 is TGTGCCATAGGGGGGAGAGAAGAGACCCAGTACTTC. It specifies CAIGGREETQYF.

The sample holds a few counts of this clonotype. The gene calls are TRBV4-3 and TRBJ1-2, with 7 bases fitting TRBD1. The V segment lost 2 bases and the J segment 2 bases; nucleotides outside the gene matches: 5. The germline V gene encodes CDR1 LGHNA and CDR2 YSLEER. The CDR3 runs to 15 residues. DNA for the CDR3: TGCGCCAGCAGCCAACAGACAGGGTTCAACTATGGCTACACCTTC. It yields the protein CASSQQTGFNYGYTF.

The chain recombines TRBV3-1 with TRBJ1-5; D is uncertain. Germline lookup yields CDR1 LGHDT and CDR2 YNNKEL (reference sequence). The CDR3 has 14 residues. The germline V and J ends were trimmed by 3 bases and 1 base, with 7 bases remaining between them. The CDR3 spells CASSQWQSNQPQHF. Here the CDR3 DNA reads TGTGCCAGCAGCCAGTGGCAGAGCAATCAGCCCCAGCATTTT.

The DNA for the CDR3 is TGTGCCAGCAGTTACAACAGGGGGAGCAATCAGCCCCAGCATTTT. This encodes CASSYNRGSNQPQHF. V is TRBV6-5 and J is TRBJ1-5, with 8 bases matching TRBD1. Germline values: CDR1 MNHEY, CDR2 SVGAGI. After removal of 2 bases from V and 1 base from J, the junction contained 1 base not matched to a gene. CDR3 size: 15 residues.

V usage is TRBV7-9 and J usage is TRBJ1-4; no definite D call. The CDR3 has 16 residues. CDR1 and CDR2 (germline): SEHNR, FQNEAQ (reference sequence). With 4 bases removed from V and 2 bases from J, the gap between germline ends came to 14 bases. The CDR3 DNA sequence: TGTGCCAGCAGCTCCCGAATTACAAGCACTAATGAAAAACTGTTTTTT. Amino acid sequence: CASSSRITSTNEKLFF.

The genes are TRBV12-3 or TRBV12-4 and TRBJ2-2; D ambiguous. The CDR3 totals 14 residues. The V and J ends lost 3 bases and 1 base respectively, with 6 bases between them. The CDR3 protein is CASSLIRNTGELFF. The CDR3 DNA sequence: TGTGCCAGCAGTTTGATCAGGAACACCGGGGAGCTGTTTTTT.

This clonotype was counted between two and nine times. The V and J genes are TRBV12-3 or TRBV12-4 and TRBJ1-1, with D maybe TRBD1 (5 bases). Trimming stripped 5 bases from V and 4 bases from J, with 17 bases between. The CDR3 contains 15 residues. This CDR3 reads CASSPRGREATEAFF. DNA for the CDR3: TGTGCCAGCAGTCCTCGAGGCAGGGAGGCCACTGAAGCTTTCTTT.

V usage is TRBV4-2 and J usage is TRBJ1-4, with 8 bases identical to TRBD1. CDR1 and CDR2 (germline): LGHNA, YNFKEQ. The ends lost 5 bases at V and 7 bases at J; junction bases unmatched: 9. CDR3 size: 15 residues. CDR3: CASSARQGTVEKLFF. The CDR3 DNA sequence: TGTGCCAGCAGCGCACGACAGGGGACGGTTGAAAAACTGTTTTTT.

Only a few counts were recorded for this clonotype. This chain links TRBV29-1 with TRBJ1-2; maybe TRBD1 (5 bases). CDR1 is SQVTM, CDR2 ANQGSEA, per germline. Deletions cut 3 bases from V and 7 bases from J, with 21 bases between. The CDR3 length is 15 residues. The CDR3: CSVDGGSTEGAGYTF. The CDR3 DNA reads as TGCAGCGTTGATGGGGGGTCTACCGAAGGGGCTGGCTACACCTTC.

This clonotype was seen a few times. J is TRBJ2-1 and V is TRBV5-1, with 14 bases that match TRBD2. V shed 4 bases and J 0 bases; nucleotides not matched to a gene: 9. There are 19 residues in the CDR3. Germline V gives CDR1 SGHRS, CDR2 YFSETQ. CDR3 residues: CASSPAGTSGGSSYNEQFF. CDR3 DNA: TGCGCCAGCAGCCCCGCCGGGACTAGCGGGGGAAGCTCCTACAATGAGCAGTTCTTC.